Listed below are T cell receptor beta chains from one sample, sequenced in a study of blood T cells in healthy people across ages. MiXCR, applied by TCRdb to the 5' RACE reads, yields one record per CDR3 protein. The repertoire holds approximately 1,000,000 distinct CDR3 sequences, with about two fifths as singletons. The sample was blood. These TCRs come from a young man in good health. Both conserved end residues are part of each CDR3. Fields, in order: V gene, J gene, CDR3 protein.

V: TRBV6-6
J: -
CDR3: CASSYSRTSGPFKTQYF

V: TRBV7-2
J: TRBJ1-1
CDR3: CASSPGAAEAFF

V: TRBV20-1
J: -
CDR3: CSARGTGGVNTQHF

V: TRBV28
J: TRBJ1-2
CDR3: CASYPGTGGWYGYTF

V: TRBV4-3
J: TRBJ2-5
CDR3: CASSPLLAGGSNEQYF

V: TRBV6-5
J: TRBJ2-1
CDR3: CASSYWGRSNEQFF

V: TRBV4-3
J: TRBJ1-2
CDR3: CASSHLPGQGTDGYTF

V: TRBV2
J: TRBJ2-1
CDR3: CASPFGGSEQFF

V: TRBV5-1
J: TRBJ2-3
CDR3: CASSLSPADSGVTDTQYF

V: TRBV6-6
J: TRBJ1-2
CDR3: CASSGIGYTF

V: TRBV27
J: TRBJ1-4
CDR3: CASRPLTGGSREKLFF

V: TRBV9
J: TRBJ1-6
CDR3: CASSAQGATPLHF

V: TRBV9
J: TRBJ1-2
CDR3: CASGSDRGLDGYTF

V: TRBV6-2/TRBV6-3
J: TRBJ2-5
CDR3: CASSWGLTWGNEQYF

V: TRBV5-1
J: TRBJ2-2
CDR3: CASSLFSQGNTGELFF